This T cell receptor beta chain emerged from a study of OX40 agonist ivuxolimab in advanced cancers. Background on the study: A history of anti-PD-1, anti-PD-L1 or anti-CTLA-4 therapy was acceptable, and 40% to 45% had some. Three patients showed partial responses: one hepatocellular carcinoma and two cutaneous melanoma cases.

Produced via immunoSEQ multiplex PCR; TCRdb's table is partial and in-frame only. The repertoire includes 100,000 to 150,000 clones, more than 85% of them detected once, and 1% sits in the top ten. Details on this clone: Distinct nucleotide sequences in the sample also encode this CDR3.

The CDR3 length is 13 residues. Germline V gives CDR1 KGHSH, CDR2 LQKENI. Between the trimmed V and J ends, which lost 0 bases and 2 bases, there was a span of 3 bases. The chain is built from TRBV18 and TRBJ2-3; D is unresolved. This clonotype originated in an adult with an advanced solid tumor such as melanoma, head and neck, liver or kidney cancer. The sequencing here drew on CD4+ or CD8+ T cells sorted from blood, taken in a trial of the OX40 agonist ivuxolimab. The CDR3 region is CASSPPSTDTQYF. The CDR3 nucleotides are TGTGCCAGCTCACCACCCTCCACAGATACGCAGTATTTT.